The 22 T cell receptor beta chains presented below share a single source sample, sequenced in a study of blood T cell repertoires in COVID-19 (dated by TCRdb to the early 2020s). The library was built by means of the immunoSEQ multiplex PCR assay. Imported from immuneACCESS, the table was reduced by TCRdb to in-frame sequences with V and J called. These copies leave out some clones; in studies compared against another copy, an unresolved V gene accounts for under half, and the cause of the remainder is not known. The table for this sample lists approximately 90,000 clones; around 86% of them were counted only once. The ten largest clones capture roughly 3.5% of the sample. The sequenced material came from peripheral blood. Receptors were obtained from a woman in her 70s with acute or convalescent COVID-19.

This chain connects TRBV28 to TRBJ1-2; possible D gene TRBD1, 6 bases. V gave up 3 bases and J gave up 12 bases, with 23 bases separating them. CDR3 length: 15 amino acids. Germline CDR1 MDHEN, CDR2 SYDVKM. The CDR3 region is CASSLGGQTFRRNTF. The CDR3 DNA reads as TGTGCCAGCAGTTTGGGGGGGCAGACCTTCAGAAGGAACACCTTC.

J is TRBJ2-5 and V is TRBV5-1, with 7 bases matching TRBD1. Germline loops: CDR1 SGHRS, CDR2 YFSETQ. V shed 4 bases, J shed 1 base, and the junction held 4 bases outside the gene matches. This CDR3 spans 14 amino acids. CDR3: CASSDRDSQETQYF. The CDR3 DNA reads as TGCGCCAGCAGCGACCGGGACAGCCAAGAGACCCAGTACTTC. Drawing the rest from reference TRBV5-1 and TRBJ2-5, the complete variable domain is KAGVTQTPRYLIKTRGQQVTLSCSPISGHRSVSWYQQTPGQGLQFLFEYFSETQRNKGNFPGRFSGRQFSNSRSEMNVSTLELGDSALYLCASSDRDSQETQYFGPGTRLLVL.

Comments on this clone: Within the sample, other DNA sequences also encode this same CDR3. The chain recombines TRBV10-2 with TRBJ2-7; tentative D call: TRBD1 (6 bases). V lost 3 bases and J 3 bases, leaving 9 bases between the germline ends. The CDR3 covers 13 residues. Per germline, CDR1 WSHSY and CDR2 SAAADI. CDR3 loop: CASSEGQIYEQYF. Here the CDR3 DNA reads TGCGCCAGCAGTGAAGGACAGATCTACGAGCAGTACTTC.

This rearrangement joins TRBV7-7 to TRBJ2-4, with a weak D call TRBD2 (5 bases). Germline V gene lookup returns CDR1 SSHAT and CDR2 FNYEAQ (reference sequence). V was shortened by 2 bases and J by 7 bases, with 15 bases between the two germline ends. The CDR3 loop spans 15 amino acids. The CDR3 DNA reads TGTGCCAGCAGCTTAATAGACGGAGGTGCGAACATTCAGTACTTC. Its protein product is CASSLIDGGANIQYF. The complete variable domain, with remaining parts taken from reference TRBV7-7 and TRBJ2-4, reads GAGVSQSPRYKVTKRGQDVTLRCDPISSHATLYWYQQALGQGPEFLTYFNYEAQPDKSGLPSDRFSAERPEGSISTLTIQRTEQRDSAMYRCASSLIDGGANIQYFGAGTRLSVL.

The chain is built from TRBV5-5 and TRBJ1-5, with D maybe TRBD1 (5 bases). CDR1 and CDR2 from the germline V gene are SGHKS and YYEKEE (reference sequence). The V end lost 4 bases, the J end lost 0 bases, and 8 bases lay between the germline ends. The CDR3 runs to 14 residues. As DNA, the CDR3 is TGTGCCAGCAGCCCGACAGATAGCAATCAGCCCCAGCATTTT. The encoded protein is CASSPTDSNQPQHF.

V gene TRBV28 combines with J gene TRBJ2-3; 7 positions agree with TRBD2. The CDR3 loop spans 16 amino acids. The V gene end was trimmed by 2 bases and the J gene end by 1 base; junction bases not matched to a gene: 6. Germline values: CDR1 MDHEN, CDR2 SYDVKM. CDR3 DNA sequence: TGTGCCAGCAGTTTACGTGGCGGGAGAGGCACAGATACGCAGTATTTT. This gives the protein CASSLRGGRGTDTQYF.

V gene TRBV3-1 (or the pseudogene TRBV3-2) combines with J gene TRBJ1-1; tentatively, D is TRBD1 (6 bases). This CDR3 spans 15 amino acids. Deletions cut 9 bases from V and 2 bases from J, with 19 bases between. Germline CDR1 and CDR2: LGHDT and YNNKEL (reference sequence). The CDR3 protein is CASSPPTGSNTEAFF. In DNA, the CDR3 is TGTGCCAGTTCCCCCCCAACAGGGTCAAACACTGAAGCTTTCTTT.

The CDR3 loop is CASSASGLAGDGELFF. CDR3 sequence (DNA): TGTGCCAGCAGCGCATCCGGACTAGCGGGGGACGGGGAGCTGTTTTTT. The J gene is TRBJ2-2, the V gene TRBV3-1 (or the pseudogene TRBV3-2), with 13 bases matching TRBD2. The CDR3 is 16 residues long. Trimming removed 5 bases from V and 7 bases from J; junction bases left unmatched: 7. Germline CDR1 LGHDT, CDR2 YNNKEL (reference sequence).

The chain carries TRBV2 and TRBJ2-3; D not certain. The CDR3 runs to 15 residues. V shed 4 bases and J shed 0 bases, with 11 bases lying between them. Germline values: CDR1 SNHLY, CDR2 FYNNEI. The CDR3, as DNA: TGTGCCAGCAGTGTTTGGAGAACTAGCACAGATACGCAGTATTTT. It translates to CASSVWRTSTDTQYF.

CDR3 coding DNA: TGTGCCAGCAGCAGAGAGGTCCTGGCCTGGGACAACACCTACGAGCAGTACGTC. It translates to CASSREVLAWDNTYEQYV. The chain joins TRBV7-9 to TRBJ2-7; D is perhaps TRBD1 (6 bases). The germline gives CDR1 SEHNR, CDR2 FQNEAQ (reference sequence). This CDR3 region has 18 residues. The ends were cut back, 5 bases at V and 2 bases at J, with 25 bases in the middle.

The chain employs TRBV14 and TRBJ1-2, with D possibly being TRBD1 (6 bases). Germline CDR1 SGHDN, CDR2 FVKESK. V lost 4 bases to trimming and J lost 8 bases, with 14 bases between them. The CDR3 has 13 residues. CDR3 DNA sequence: TGTGCCAGCAGCCGTGGGGGGGCCTCGGGCTACACCTTC. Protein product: CASSRGGASGYTF.

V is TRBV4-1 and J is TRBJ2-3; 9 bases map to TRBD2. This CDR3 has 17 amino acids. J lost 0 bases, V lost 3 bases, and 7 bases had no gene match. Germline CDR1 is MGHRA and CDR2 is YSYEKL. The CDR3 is CASSHDRSGGSTDTQYF. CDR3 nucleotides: TGCGCCAGCAGCCACGACCGGAGCGGGGGGAGCACAGATACGCAGTATTTT.

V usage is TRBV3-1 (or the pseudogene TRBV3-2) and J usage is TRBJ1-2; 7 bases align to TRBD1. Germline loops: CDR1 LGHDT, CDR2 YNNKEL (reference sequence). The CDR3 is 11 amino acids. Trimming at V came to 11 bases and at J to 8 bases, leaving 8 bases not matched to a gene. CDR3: CAGWTGKGYTF. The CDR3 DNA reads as TGTGCCGGATGGACAGGAAAAGGCTACACCTTC.

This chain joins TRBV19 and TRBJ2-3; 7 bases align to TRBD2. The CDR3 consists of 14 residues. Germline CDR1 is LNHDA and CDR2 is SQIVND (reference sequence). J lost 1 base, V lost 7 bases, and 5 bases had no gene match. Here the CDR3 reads CASKPSGRTDTQYF. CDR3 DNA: TGTGCCAGTAAGCCTAGCGGACGCACAGATACGCAGTATTTT. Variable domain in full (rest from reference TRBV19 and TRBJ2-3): DGGITQSPKYLFRKEGQNVTLSCEQNLNHDAMYWYRQDPGQGLRLIYYSQIVNDFQKGDIAEGYSVSREKKESFPLTVTSAQKNPTAFYLCASKPSGRTDTQYFGPGTRLTVL.

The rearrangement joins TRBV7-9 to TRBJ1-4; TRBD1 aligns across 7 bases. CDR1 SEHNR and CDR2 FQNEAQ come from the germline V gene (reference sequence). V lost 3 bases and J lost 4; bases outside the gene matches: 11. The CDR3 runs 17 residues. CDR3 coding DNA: TGTGCCAGCAGCTTGACACCTCCGACAGGGAGTAATGAAAAACTGTTTTTT. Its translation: CASSLTPPTGSNEKLFF.

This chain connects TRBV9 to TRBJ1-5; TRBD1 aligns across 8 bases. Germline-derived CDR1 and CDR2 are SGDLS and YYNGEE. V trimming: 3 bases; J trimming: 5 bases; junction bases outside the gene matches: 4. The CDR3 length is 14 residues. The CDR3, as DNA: TGTGCCAGCAGCGGAGGGACAGGAGATCAGCCCCAGCATTTT. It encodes CASSGGTGDQPQHF.

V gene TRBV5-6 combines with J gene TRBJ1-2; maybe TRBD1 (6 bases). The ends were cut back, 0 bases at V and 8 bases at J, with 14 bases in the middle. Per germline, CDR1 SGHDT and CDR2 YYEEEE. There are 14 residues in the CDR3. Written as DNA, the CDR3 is TGTGCCAGCAGCTTGGGGACAGATAGGTACGGCTACACCTTC. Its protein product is CASSLGTDRYGYTF.

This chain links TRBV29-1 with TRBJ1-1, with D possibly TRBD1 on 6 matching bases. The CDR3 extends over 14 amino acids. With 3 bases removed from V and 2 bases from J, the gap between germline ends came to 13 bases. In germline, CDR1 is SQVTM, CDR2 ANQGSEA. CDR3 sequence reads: CSVDTGIYNTEAFF. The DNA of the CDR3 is TGCAGCGTTGATACAGGGATTTATAACACTGAAGCTTTCTTT.

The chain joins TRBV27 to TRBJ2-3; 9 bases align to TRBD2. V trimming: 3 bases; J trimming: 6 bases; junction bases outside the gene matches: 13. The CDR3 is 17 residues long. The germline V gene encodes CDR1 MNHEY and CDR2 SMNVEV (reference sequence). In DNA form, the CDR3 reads TGTGCCAGCAGTTTTTCGGGAGGCCTAGCGGGAACCGATACGCAGTATTTT. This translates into CASSFSGGLAGTDTQYF.

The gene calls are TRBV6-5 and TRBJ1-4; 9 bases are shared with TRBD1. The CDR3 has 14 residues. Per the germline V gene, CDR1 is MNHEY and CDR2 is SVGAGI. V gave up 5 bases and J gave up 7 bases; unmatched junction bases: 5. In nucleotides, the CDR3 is TGTGCCAGCAGTCCGGACAGGGGACTTGAAAAACTGTTTTTT. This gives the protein CASSPDRGLEKLFF.

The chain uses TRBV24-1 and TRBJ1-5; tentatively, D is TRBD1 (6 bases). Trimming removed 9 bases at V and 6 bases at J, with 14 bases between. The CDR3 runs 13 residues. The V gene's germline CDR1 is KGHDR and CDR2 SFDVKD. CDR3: CATAPGVGQPQHF. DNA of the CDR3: TGTGCCACCGCCCCAGGGGTCGGTCAGCCCCAGCATTTT.

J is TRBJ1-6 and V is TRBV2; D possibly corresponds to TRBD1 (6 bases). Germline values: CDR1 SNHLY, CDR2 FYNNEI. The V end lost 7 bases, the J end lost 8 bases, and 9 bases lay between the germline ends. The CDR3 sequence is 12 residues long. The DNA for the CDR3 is TGTGCCAGCACAGGGGTCCATTCACCCCTCCACTTT. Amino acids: CASTGVHSPLHF.